The source of this T cell receptor (beta chain) is a study of shared clonotypes between healthy human individuals. Study overall: Aged 18 to 49, the donors were two women and a few men. Study conclusions and caveats: Few donors restricted represented genetic and exposure-history diversity. Rarefaction exposed incomplete sorted-subset sequencing despite large depth.

CDR3 length: 15 residues. Trimming took 5 bases from V and 1 from J; bases not matched to a gene: 5. Germline V CDR1 and CDR2: LNHDA, SQIVND (reference sequence). Note on this clone: Antigen specificity is unknown.

Produced via immunoSEQ multiplex PCR; TCRdb's table is partial and in-frame only. The sample carries some 500,000 clones, 90% to 96% recorded once. The TCR was taken from a woman in her 30s in good health. The source material was naive CD4+ T cells sorted from blood. Subset noted: CD45RA+ positively selected. This sequence joins TRBV19 and TRBJ2-4; 7 bases are shared with TRBD2. This chain's CDR3 is CASSPPGGAKNIQYF. The CDR3 DNA follows: TGTGCCAGTAGTCCTCCCGGGGGGGCCAAAAACATTCAGTACTTC.